The TCR beta chain under discussion was sequenced for a study of early T cells in non-severe SARS-CoV-2 infection. About the study: With bulk RNA from unsorted whole blood as input, sequencing yielded unpaired chains. Findings and caveats of the study: VDJdb matching, biased toward anti-spike CD8 responses, missed private and CD4 specificities.

Individual cDNA molecules received unique molecular identifiers. TCRdb passed the 5' RACE reads through MiXCR, listing each CDR3 protein once. The table lists over 35,000 distinct CDR3 sequences, around 6.1% of them singletons, with less than 25% in the top ten. The length of the CDR3 is 14 residues. V shed 3 bases and J shed 4 bases, with 10 bases lying between them. Germline V gene lookup returns CDR1 LGHNA and CDR2 YNFKEQ. This clonotype occurred many times. Its specificity is unknown. The chain employs TRBV4-2 and TRBJ1-5; a possible D gene is TRBD1 (5 bases). The sequence was collected from an adult who was a healthcare worker with PCR-confirmed SARS-CoV-2 infection or an uninfected control (not recorded which). The input for sequencing was whole blood, taken at baseline. The CDR3 DNA reads as TGTGCCAGCAGCCAGCTTCCAGGGAATCAGCCCCAGCATTTT. Translated: CASSQLPGNQPQHF.